The T cell receptor (beta chain) under discussion was sequenced for a study of siplizumab effects on memory and regulatory T cells (dated by TCRdb to the late 2010s). With regard to the full study: The effect of the anti-CD2 antibody siplizumab on alloreactive T-cell subsets was examined in allogeneic mixed lymphocyte reactions constructed from human PBMCs. Overall study outcomes, separate from this receptor: Compared with memory T cells, unstimulated naive T cells appeared more diverse, and naive cells seemed to make a substantial contribution to the alloresponse. Sequences below about 10^-5 frequency were poorly captured, so only a minor fraction of alloreactive clones could be mapped to unstimulated subsets. The cumulative frequency of alloreactive sequences traceable to unstimulated CD4+ memory T cells was significantly reduced by siplizumab. Whether proliferating Tregs from siplizumab cultures actually had suppressive function was not functionally confirmed. In reactions with siplizumab, an average of approximately 70% of mappable alloreactive CD4+ clones were Treg-derived, compared with roughly 26% in control reactions. Roughly 75-97% of proliferating CD4+ or CD8+ clones could not be assigned a naive or memory phenotype.

Sorted unstimulated T cells and proliferating T cells recovered from mixed lymphocyte reactions were subjected to TCRbeta CDR3 sequencing. Fresh whole blood from roughly ten HLA-typed healthy donors served as the source for isolating PBMCs. Unstimulated CD4+ regulatory T cells were FACS-sorted to map the origin of alloreactive clones. CDR1 and CDR2, per the germline V gene (reference sequence), are DFQATT and SNEGSKA. Relative to germline, V is 6 bases shorter and J is 1 base shorter, with 6 bases between their ends. Its CDR3 holds 11 amino acids, cysteine through phenylalanine. Only the CDR3 DNA stays, 33 bases, in frame from base 1. The method was the immunoSEQ multiplex PCR assay. Each sample had some 9.7 x 10^4 TCR templates assayed by the deep sequencing platform. Genomic DNA extracted from sorted T cells was used for TCRbeta CDR3 sequencing. The study's processing was this. The R programming language was used for clonal analysis of the TCRbeta CDR3 data. Alloreactive CD4+ and CD8+ clones were defined by comparing unstimulated samples with post-reaction CFSE-low samples. Alloreactive CD4+ clones were assigned to regulatory or non-regulatory origin by matching sequences to sorted unstimulated Treg and non-Treg repertoires. Imported from immuneACCESS, the table was reduced by TCRdb to in-frame sequences with V and J called. These copies leave out some clones; in studies compared against another copy, an unresolved V gene accounts for under half, and the cause of the remainder is not known. D and trimming come from the DNA, and the V and J calls and clone size come from that table. The sample table shows some 100,000 clones, and roughly 94% are seen once. Roughly 0.62% of the sample is in the top ten clones.

As concerns this clone: Its antigen is unknown. Nothing much larger sits one base from this clone, and base qualities are not available.

Material for sequencing was Tregs sorted from blood. The V and J segments used are TRBV20-1 and TRBJ1-1; no D gene can be assigned with confidence. This clonotype was obtained from a human donor in good health. The nucleotide sequence is TGCAGTGCCCCCGGGAACACTGAAGCTTTCTTT. It specifies CSAPGNTEAFF.